The 3 T cell receptor beta chains reported below all come from one sample, sequenced in a study of shared clonotypes between healthy human individuals. TCRdb's copy holds only in-frame clones and misses some; the assay was immunoSEQ multiplex PCR. The sample records a few hundred thousand clones, around nine tenths being singletons. Sequencing was carried out using memory CD8+ T cells sorted from blood. Subset specified: CD45RO+ cells pooled with CCR7-negative TemRA cells. These receptors all come from a man between 18 and 35 years old in good health.

The genes are TRBV27 and TRBJ2-7; D perhaps matches TRBD1 (7 bases). V lost 4 bases, J lost 2 bases, and 15 bases lay in between. The CDR3 spans 15 residues. The V gene's germline CDR1 is MNHEY and CDR2 SMNVEV (reference sequence). The CDR3 is CASSSGGPLTYEQYF. CDR3 coding DNA: TGTGCCAGCAGTTCAGGGGGGCCTCTTACCTACGAGCAGTACTTC.

The chain is built from TRBV5-1 and TRBJ1-2; D is uncertain. Germline CDR1 SGHRS, CDR2 YFSETQ. Trimming left V 4 bases short and J 4 bases short, with 14 bases between. The CDR3 spans 14 residues. The chain's CDR3 is CASSAYSRGYGYTF. The CDR3 DNA sequence: TGCGCCAGCAGCGCCTACAGCCGCGGCTATGGCTACACCTTC.

The rearrangement links TRBV4-3 to TRBJ2-6, with 7 bases aligning to TRBD1. The V segment lost 0 bases and the J segment 1 base; nucleotides outside the gene matches: 9. Germline V gives CDR1 LGHNA, CDR2 YSLEER. The CDR3 is made up of 19 amino acids. The DNA for the CDR3 is TGCGCCAGCAGCCAAGAGATAATAGGGGGCGAGTCTGGGGCCAACGTCCTGACTTTC. This encodes CASSQEIIGGESGANVLTF.